A selection of T cell receptor beta chains follows, all from one sample in a study of CD8+ T cells in alopecia areata. Clones were read by immunoSEQ multiplex PCR, and TCRdb kept only the in-frame ones, dropping some. The sample lists 150,000 to 200,000 clones, more than 55% occurring once. The input for sequencing was CD4+ T cells sorted from blood, taken around week 47, from a patient treated with tofacitinib. The source is a human donor with alopecia areata. Each CDR3 is given with its conserved first and last residue. The order of the fields is J gene, clone size, V gene, D gene, CDR3 DNA, CDR3 protein. A D gene is named only where the DNA matches it firmly. Size is stated for part of the rows, as once, few or many counts, or as a class when the clone is expanded.

j_call: TRBJ1-6
clone_size: NA
v_call: TRBV30
d_call: NA
cdr3_nt: TGTGCCTGGTCGGACTCACATTCACCCCTCCACTTT
cdr3_aa: CAWSDSHSPLHF

j_call: TRBJ1-1
clone_size: NA
v_call: TRBV30
d_call: NA
cdr3_nt: TGTGCCTGGAGTGTACGGGGGAACACTGAAGCTTTCTTT
cdr3_aa: CAWSVRGNTEAFF

j_call: TRBJ1-1
clone_size: NA
v_call: TRBV2
d_call: TRBD1
cdr3_nt: TGTGCCAGCAGTGAGCGTTCAGGGGGAGCTTTCTTT
cdr3_aa: CASSERSGGAFF

j_call: TRBJ1-1
clone_size: NA
v_call: TRBV29-1
d_call: TRBD1
cdr3_nt: TGCAGCGTTCTCCTCGACAGGGACACTGAAGCTTTCTTT
cdr3_aa: CSVLLDRDTEAFF

j_call: TRBJ2-3
clone_size: NA
v_call: TRBV25-1
d_call: NA
cdr3_nt: TGTGCCAGCAGTGAATCTTTGGGTAGCACAGATACGCAGTATTTT
cdr3_aa: CASSESLGSTDTQYF

j_call: TRBJ2-5
clone_size: NA
v_call: TRBV7-2
d_call: NA
cdr3_nt: TGTGCCAGCAGCTTAAGGGTAGGGGAGACCCAGTACTTC
cdr3_aa: CASSLRVGETQYF

j_call: TRBJ1-6
clone_size: NA
v_call: TRBV15
d_call: NA
cdr3_nt: TGTGCCACCAGCAGAGACCAGGGACGGAATAATTCACCCCTCCACTTT
cdr3_aa: CATSRDQGRNNSPLHF

j_call: TRBJ1-2
clone_size: once
v_call: TRBV7-2
d_call: NA
cdr3_nt: TGTGCCAGCCGGAGGGCAGGACTAAACTATGGCTACACCTTC
cdr3_aa: CASRRAGLNYGYTF

j_call: TRBJ1-5
clone_size: NA
v_call: TRBV30
d_call: TRBD1
cdr3_nt: TGTGCCTCGGGACAGGGCAATCAGCCCCAGCATTTT
cdr3_aa: CASGQGNQPQHF

j_call: TRBJ2-1
clone_size: NA
v_call: TRBV29-1
d_call: TRBD2
cdr3_nt: TGCAGCGCCTTAAGGACTAGTCTAGAAGGTGAGCAGTTCTTC
cdr3_aa: CSALRTSLEGEQFF

j_call: TRBJ2-1
clone_size: NA
v_call: TRBV2
d_call: TRBD2
cdr3_nt: TGTGCCAGCAGTGGGAGAGGACTAGGGTCGAATGAGCAGTTCTTC
cdr3_aa: CASSGRGLGSNEQFF

j_call: TRBJ2-7
clone_size: NA
v_call: TRBV5-1
d_call: NA
cdr3_nt: TGCGCCAGCAGCTTGGGAACAGTGAATTACGAGCAGTACTTC
cdr3_aa: CASSLGTVNYEQYF

j_call: TRBJ2-7
clone_size: NA
v_call: TRBV7-2
d_call: NA
cdr3_nt: TGTGCCAGCAGCTTACAACCAACCCTCTACGAGCAGTACTTC
cdr3_aa: CASSLQPTLYEQYF

j_call: TRBJ1-5
clone_size: few
v_call: TRBV29-1
d_call: TRBD1
cdr3_nt: TGCAGCGTTGGGCAGGGGGCACAGCAGCCCCAGCATTTT
cdr3_aa: CSVGQGAQQPQHF

j_call: TRBJ1-2
clone_size: NA
v_call: TRBV30
d_call: NA
cdr3_nt: TGTGCCTGCCCACTACAAAGCGTCTATGGCTACACCTTC
cdr3_aa: CACPLQSVYGYTF

j_call: TRBJ2-5
clone_size: once
v_call: TRBV28
d_call: NA
cdr3_nt: TGTGCCAGCAGTTCGGGGACTTTTCAAGAGACCCAGTACTTC
cdr3_aa: CASSSGTFQETQYF

j_call: TRBJ2-5
clone_size: NA
v_call: TRBV30
d_call: NA
cdr3_nt: TGTGCCTGGAGTGTACGGGCAGGCGCTAAAGAGACCCAGTACTTC
cdr3_aa: CAWSVRAGAKETQYF

j_call: TRBJ2-3
clone_size: NA
v_call: TRBV23-1
d_call: NA
cdr3_nt: TGCGCCAGCGTGTTGGAGGTGACAGATACGCAGTATTTT
cdr3_aa: CASVLEVTDTQYF

j_call: TRBJ1-1
clone_size: NA
v_call: TRBV11-2
d_call: NA
cdr3_nt: TGTGCCAGCAGCTCGACATTGAACACTGAAGCTTTCTTT
cdr3_aa: CASSSTLNTEAFF

j_call: TRBJ2-3
clone_size: few
v_call: TRBV5-6
d_call: TRBD1
cdr3_nt: TGTGCCAGCAGTTTTGGGACAGGGAGCACAGATACGCAGTATTTT
cdr3_aa: CASSFGTGSTDTQYF

j_call: TRBJ2-1
clone_size: few
v_call: TRBV11-2
d_call: NA
cdr3_nt: TGTGCCAGCAGCTTAGATCCAGTGGGGGAGCAGTTCTTC
cdr3_aa: CASSLDPVGEQFF

j_call: TRBJ1-6
clone_size: NA
v_call: TRBV7-9
d_call: TRBD1
cdr3_nt: TGTGCCAGCAGCACGGGACAGGGTAATTCACCCCTCCACTTT
cdr3_aa: CASSTGQGNSPLHF

j_call: TRBJ1-1
clone_size: NA
v_call: TRBV19
d_call: NA
cdr3_nt: TGTGCCAGTAGTATGGGACAGAACACTGAAGCTTTCTTT
cdr3_aa: CASSMGQNTEAFF

j_call: TRBJ1-3
clone_size: NA
v_call: TRBV30
d_call: NA
cdr3_nt: TGTGCCTGGAGAGGGGGTGACTCTGGAAACACCATATATTTT
cdr3_aa: CAWRGGDSGNTIYF

j_call: TRBJ1-2
clone_size: NA
v_call: TRBV7-9
d_call: TRBD1
cdr3_nt: TGTGCCAGCAGCTCTGACAGGGGTGGCTACACCTTC
cdr3_aa: CASSSDRGGYTF

j_call: TRBJ2-4
clone_size: NA
v_call: TRBV4-1
d_call: NA
cdr3_nt: TGCGTCGAGGCGGGGAGGAATTCCAAAAACATTCAGTACTTC
cdr3_aa: CVEAGRNSKNIQYF

j_call: TRBJ2-1
clone_size: NA
v_call: TRBV5-1
d_call: NA
cdr3_nt: TGCGCCAGCAGCTTTTGGTATACCGGGACCAACTCCTACAATGAGCAGTTCTTC
cdr3_aa: CASSFWYTGTNSYNEQFF

j_call: TRBJ1-3
clone_size: few
v_call: TRBV30
d_call: NA
cdr3_nt: TGTGCCTGGAGCTCTGGAAACACCATATATTTT
cdr3_aa: CAWSSGNTIYF

j_call: TRBJ2-3
clone_size: NA
v_call: TRBV2
d_call: TRBD2
cdr3_nt: TGTGCCAGCATGGGACTAGCAATAAAAGTGTATTTT
cdr3_aa: CASMGLAIKVYF

j_call: TRBJ1-6
clone_size: NA
v_call: TRBV29-1
d_call: TRBD1
cdr3_nt: TGCAGCGTTGCCCCGACAGGGCTGGATAATTCACCCCTCCACTTT
cdr3_aa: CSVAPTGLDNSPLHF

j_call: TRBJ2-3
clone_size: few
v_call: TRBV7-2
d_call: NA
cdr3_nt: TGTGCCAGCAGCTTCGGCCCTCCAGATACGCAGTATTTT
cdr3_aa: CASSFGPPDTQYF

j_call: TRBJ2-5
clone_size: NA
v_call: TRBV6-1
d_call: NA
cdr3_nt: TGTGCCAGCAGTGAAGAGATCGGTGGCCAAGAGACCCAGTACTTC
cdr3_aa: CASSEEIGGQETQYF

j_call: TRBJ1-4
clone_size: NA
v_call: TRBV29-1
d_call: NA
cdr3_nt: TGCAGCGCGCAAATAGCATACAATGGGGAAAAACTGTTTTTT
cdr3_aa: CSAQIAYNGEKLFF

j_call: TRBJ2-5
clone_size: NA
v_call: TRBV27
d_call: TRBD2
cdr3_nt: TGTGCCAGCAGTTTAAGGGGGACTAGCAGTTTGTGGGAGACCCAGTACTTC
cdr3_aa: CASSLRGTSSLWETQYF

j_call: TRBJ2-2
clone_size: NA
v_call: TRBV9
d_call: NA
cdr3_nt: TGTGCCAGCAGCGTTAGTGGCGGGGAGCTGTTTTTT
cdr3_aa: CASSVSGGELFF

j_call: TRBJ2-7
clone_size: NA
v_call: TRBV11-2
d_call: NA
cdr3_nt: TGTGCCAGCAGCCGCGCTGACTCTTACGAGCAGTACTTC
cdr3_aa: CASSRADSYEQYF

j_call: TRBJ2-1
clone_size: NA
v_call: TRBV7-2
d_call: TRBD2
cdr3_nt: TGTGCCAGCAGCTTAGTTGGCGGGGGTAACAATGAGCAGTTCTTC
cdr3_aa: CASSLVGGGNNEQFF

j_call: TRBJ1-2
clone_size: NA
v_call: TRBV19
d_call: TRBD1
cdr3_nt: TGTGCCAGTAGTATCGACAGGGATATCGCCTACACCTTC
cdr3_aa: CASSIDRDIAYTF

j_call: TRBJ2-7
clone_size: NA
v_call: TRBV29-1
d_call: NA
cdr3_nt: TGCAGCGTCCGGGACCTCCACTACGAGCAGTACTTC
cdr3_aa: CSVRDLHYEQYF

j_call: TRBJ1-5
clone_size: NA
v_call: TRBV4-1
d_call: NA
cdr3_nt: TGCGCCAGCAGCCAAGCCCCCGTAGGGAACCAGCCCCAGCATTTT
cdr3_aa: CASSQAPVGNQPQHF

j_call: TRBJ2-2
clone_size: NA
v_call: TRBV5-1
d_call: TRBD1
cdr3_nt: TGCGCCAGCAGCTTGCTTGGGACAGGGGCCTCCGGGGAGCTGTTTTTT
cdr3_aa: CASSLLGTGASGELFF

j_call: TRBJ2-3
clone_size: few
v_call: TRBV19
d_call: NA
cdr3_nt: TGTGCCAGTAGTATAGGATACCCTACAGATACGCAGTATTTT
cdr3_aa: CASSIGYPTDTQYF

j_call: TRBJ2-5
clone_size: NA
v_call: TRBV5-1
d_call: NA
cdr3_nt: TGCGCCAGCAGCCCCGGGGGACCACAAGAGACCCAGTACTTC
cdr3_aa: CASSPGGPQETQYF

j_call: TRBJ1-1
clone_size: NA
v_call: TRBV30
d_call: NA
cdr3_nt: TGTGCCTGGAGTAGGGGCTTGAACACTGAAGCTTTCTTT
cdr3_aa: CAWSRGLNTEAFF

j_call: TRBJ2-7
clone_size: NA
v_call: TRBV4-3
d_call: NA
cdr3_nt: TGCGCCAGCAGCCGTACGGATCGGTCCTACGAGCAGTACTTC
cdr3_aa: CASSRTDRSYEQYF

j_call: TRBJ2-7
clone_size: NA
v_call: TRBV15
d_call: NA
cdr3_nt: TGTGCCACCAGCAGAGAATTTTCGAGCTCCTACGAGCAGTACTTC
cdr3_aa: CATSREFSSSYEQYF

j_call: TRBJ2-1
clone_size: few
v_call: TRBV29-1
d_call: NA
cdr3_nt: TGCAGCGTTCAGGGTTCCCAGAGGTACAATGAGCAGTTCTTC
cdr3_aa: CSVQGSQRYNEQFF

j_call: TRBJ2-3
clone_size: few
v_call: TRBV9
d_call: TRBD1
cdr3_nt: TGTGCCAGCAGCGTAGCTACAGGGGTCACAGATACGCAGTATTTT
cdr3_aa: CASSVATGVTDTQYF

j_call: TRBJ2-1
clone_size: NA
v_call: TRBV7-2
d_call: NA
cdr3_nt: TGTGCCAGCAGCTTAGCACAGGGAAATGAGCAGTTCTTC
cdr3_aa: CASSLAQGNEQFF

j_call: TRBJ2-7
clone_size: NA
v_call: TRBV10-1
d_call: NA
cdr3_nt: TGCGCCAGCAGAGAGAGTGGGTCCTACGAGCAGTACTTC
cdr3_aa: CASRESGSYEQYF

j_call: TRBJ2-7
clone_size: NA
v_call: TRBV29-1
d_call: NA
cdr3_nt: TGCAGCGTTGACGGCGGGGGCGGCGAGCAGTACTTC
cdr3_aa: CSVDGGGGEQYF

j_call: TRBJ1-1
clone_size: NA
v_call: TRBV5-1
d_call: NA
cdr3_nt: TGCGCCAGCGGCCTTAGGGCCACTGAAGCTTTCTTT
cdr3_aa: CASGLRATEAFF

j_call: TRBJ1-1
clone_size: NA
v_call: TRBV18
d_call: NA
cdr3_nt: TGTGCCAGCTCACCAGTGGCACAGAACACTGAAGCTTTCTTT
cdr3_aa: CASSPVAQNTEAFF

j_call: TRBJ1-2
clone_size: NA
v_call: TRBV7-9
d_call: NA
cdr3_nt: TGTGCCAGCAGCTCCCAAGTTACGAGGGGCTACACCTTC
cdr3_aa: CASSSQVTRGYTF

j_call: TRBJ1-5
clone_size: NA
v_call: TRBV4-3
d_call: TRBD1
cdr3_nt: TGCGCCAGCTCGACAGGGAACAATCAGCCCCAGCATTTT
cdr3_aa: CASSTGNNQPQHF

j_call: TRBJ2-3
clone_size: NA
v_call: TRBV29-1
d_call: NA
cdr3_nt: TGCAGCGTTGGCCGCACAGATACGCAGTATTTT
cdr3_aa: CSVGRTDTQYF

j_call: TRBJ1-6
clone_size: NA
v_call: TRBV30
d_call: NA
cdr3_nt: TGTGCCTGGAGCAGACAGATTAATTCACCCCTCCACTTT
cdr3_aa: CAWSRQINSPLHF

j_call: TRBJ2-7
clone_size: NA
v_call: TRBV11-1
d_call: NA
cdr3_nt: TGTGCCAGCAGCTTAGCTGGAGAGCAGTACTTC
cdr3_aa: CASSLAGEQYF

j_call: TRBJ2-7
clone_size: NA
v_call: TRBV2
d_call: TRBD2
cdr3_nt: TGTGCCAGCAGCCGGACTAGCCAGTTCTACGAGCAGTACTTC
cdr3_aa: CASSRTSQFYEQYF

j_call: TRBJ1-2
clone_size: NA
v_call: TRBV29-1
d_call: NA
cdr3_nt: TGCAGCGTTGAAGAAGCAGGGAGTGGCTACACCTTC
cdr3_aa: CSVEEAGSGYTF